The 21 T cell receptor beta chains below were found in one sample sequenced in a study of T cell repertoires in cytomegalovirus infection. TCRdb reanalysed the reads using MiXCR and keeps one entry per CDR3 protein. The sample yields about 110,000 distinct CDR3 sequences, around 29% seen once. Their target antigens are unknown. Sequenced here: CD8+ T cells from cultured PBMCs, sampled from culture after CMV antigen stimulation. These TCRs come from a human donor in good health (CMV status not recorded). Some clones in this sample may be carry-over from other donors' samples.

This clonotype was seen more than once but under ten times. The chain joins TRBV6-5 to TRBJ1-1; D might be TRBD1 (6 bases). The germline V gene has CDR1 MNHEY and CDR2 SVGAGI. The CDR3 totals 13 residues. Trimming cost V 6 bases and J 1 base, with 9 bases left between them. CDR3 nucleotide sequence: TGTGCCAGCAGGTCGACAGGGAACACTGAAGCTTTCTTT. The encoded protein is CASRSTGNTEAFF.

The chain recombines TRBV6-6 with TRBJ2-1, with D possibly TRBD2 on 6 matching bases. CDR3 length: 14 residues. V dropped 0 bases and J dropped 10 bases, with 13 bases sitting between them. CDR1 and CDR2 (germline): MNHNY, SVGAGI (reference sequence). The CDR3 sequence: CASSYSGEAQEQFF. The CDR3 nucleotides read TGTGCCAGCAGTTACTCGGGGGAGGCTCAGGAGCAGTTCTTC.

This chain links TRBV6-2 or TRBV6-3 with TRBJ2-2, with TRBD2 matching over 9 bases. The CDR3 has 15 residues. The V gene's germline CDR1 is MNHEY and CDR2 SVGEGT. The V and J ends lost 6 bases and 4 bases, in that order; junction bases with no gene match: 6. The CDR3 sequence is CASSLAGAVTGELFF. As DNA, the CDR3 is TGTGCCAGCAGCTTAGCGGGGGCCGTCACCGGGGAGCTGTTTTTT.

The chain recombines TRBV4-2 with TRBJ1-3; D remains ambiguous. The ends were cut back, 0 bases at V and 0 bases at J, with 6 bases in the middle. Germline-derived CDR1 and CDR2 are LGHNA and YNFKEQ. There are 15 residues in the CDR3. The CDR3 loop reads CASSQDGNSGNTIYF. In nucleotides, the CDR3 is TGTGCCAGCAGCCAAGACGGCAACTCTGGAAACACCATATATTTT.

This clonotype was seen a few times. The chain couples TRBV7-6 to TRBJ2-7; TRBD1 agrees at 7 bases. The CDR3 is 12 amino acids. The J segment lost 6 bases and the V segment lost 3 bases, leaving 2 bases of the junction unmatched. Germline-derived CDR1 and CDR2 are SGHVS and FNYEAQ. The CDR3 loop is CASSLTGTEQYF. The CDR3 nucleotides read TGTGCCAGCAGCTTGACAGGGACCGAGCAGTACTTC.

The chain combines TRBV6-1 with TRBJ1-5, with D maybe TRBD1 (5 bases). CDR1 and CDR2 from the germline V gene are MNHNS and SASEGT. The CDR3 contains 15 residues. V was shortened by 6 bases and J by 7 bases, with 19 bases between the two germline ends. As DNA, the CDR3 is TGTGCCAGCAGCCCCGTTCGGGGGGACGTGCAGCCCCAGCATTTT. Translating gives CASSPVRGDVQPQHF.

This clonotype was counted a few times. The chain links TRBV7-9 to TRBJ1-1; possibly TRBD1 for D (5 bases). The germline CDR1 and CDR2 sequences are SEHNR and FQNEAQ (reference sequence). The CDR3 sequence is 16 residues long. Trimming cost V 2 bases and J 0 bases, with 13 bases left between them. This CDR3 reads CASSLPPGTLNTEAFF. The DNA for the CDR3 is TGTGCCAGCAGCTTACCCCCCGGGACCTTGAACACTGAAGCTTTCTTT.

V usage is TRBV6-6 and J usage is TRBJ2-2, with 7 bases that match TRBD1. J was trimmed by 5 bases and V by 6 bases; bases with no gene match: 3. Germline V gene sequence: CDR1 MNHNY, CDR2 SVGAGI (reference sequence). The CDR3 consists of 13 residues. CDR3 in DNA: TGTGCCAGCAGGAGACAGGGTACCGGGGAGCTGTTTTTT. This sequence encodes CASRRQGTGELFF.

This clonotype was recorded many times. The rearrangement joins TRBV4-1 to TRBJ1-1; no reliable D call. The CDR3 spans 12 residues. Looked up from germline, CDR1 is MGHRA and CDR2 is YSYEKL. V lost 6 bases and J lost 1, with 6 bases in between. CDR3 protein: CASRKGNTEAFF. The DNA for the CDR3 is TGCGCCAGCAGGAAAGGGAACACTGAAGCTTTCTTT.

The chain couples TRBV5-4 to TRBJ1-5; no reliable D call. The germline V and J ends were trimmed by 3 bases and 6 bases, with 10 bases remaining between them. Germline CDR1 reads SGHNT; CDR2 reads YYREEE (reference sequence). The CDR3 runs to 13 residues. This chain's CDR3 is CASSSTPTQPQHF. CDR3 in DNA: TGTGCCAGCAGCTCTACACCGACTCAGCCCCAGCATTTT.

This clonotype has just a few counts. This sequence joins TRBV29-1 and TRBJ1-1; D uncertain. Germline CDR1 reads SQVTM; CDR2 reads ANQGSEA. V was cut by 7 bases and J by 0 bases, with 12 bases left in between. The CDR3 extends over 13 amino acids. This CDR3 is CSAEPGLNTEAFF. The DNA for the CDR3 is TGCAGCGCCGAACCGGGCCTGAACACTGAAGCTTTCTTT. Combining the CDR3 with reference TRBV29-1 and TRBJ1-1 gives the whole variable domain SAVISQKPSRDICQRGTSLTIQCQVDSQVTMMFWYRQQPGQSLTLIATANQGSEATYESGFVIDKFPISRPNLTFSTLTVSNMSPEDSSIYLCSAEPGLNTEAFFGQGTRLTVV.

In this sample, this clonotype turned up a few times. This chain uses TRBV7-6 with TRBJ2-5, with 8 positions matching TRBD1. Trimming removed 5 bases from V and 2 bases from J; junction bases left unmatched: 10. The CDR3 has 16 residues. Germline V CDR1 and CDR2: SGHVS, FNYEAQ. The CDR3 loop is CASSPDRGSSQETQYF. The CDR3 nucleotides read TGTGCCAGCAGCCCAGACAGGGGCTCTTCTCAAGAGACCCAGTACTTC.

In this sample, this clonotype turned up many times. The rearrangement joins TRBV7-2 to TRBJ2-3; TRBD2 is a possible D gene (5 bases). In germline, CDR1 is SGHTA, CDR2 FQGNSA. V was cut by 7 bases and J by 1 base, with 9 bases left in between. The CDR3 loop spans 13 amino acids. The CDR3 sequence: CASTFGGTDTQYF. DNA for the CDR3: TGTGCCAGCACCTTCGGGGGCACAGATACGCAGTATTTT.

This clonotype came up many times. This chain connects TRBV7-6 to TRBJ1-6, with D uncertain. This CDR3 spans 14 amino acids. V lost 0 bases to trimming and J lost 8 bases, with 8 bases between them. Germline-derived CDR1 and CDR2 are SGHVS and FNYEAQ. This chain's CDR3 is CASSLASGDSPLHF. The CDR3 DNA follows: TGTGCCAGCAGCTTAGCCTCCGGGGATTCACCCCTCCACTTT.

J is TRBJ1-4 and V is TRBV27; 8 nucleotides line up with TRBD1. The CDR3 runs to 16 residues. Germline CDR1 reads MNHEY; CDR2 reads SMNVEV (reference sequence). V trimming: 7 bases; J trimming: 0 bases; junction bases outside the gene matches: 7. The CDR3 reads CASKLGQGTTNEKLFF. As DNA, the CDR3 is TGTGCCAGCAAGCTCGGACAGGGAACAACTAATGAAAAACTGTTTTTT.

V usage is TRBV13 and J usage is TRBJ2-3, with 10 bases matching TRBD1. J was trimmed by 6 bases and V by 5 bases; bases with no gene match: 8. Germline CDR1 and CDR2: PRHDT and FYEKMQ (reference sequence). The CDR3 is 15 amino acids. As DNA, the CDR3 is TGTGCCAGCAGCGCTGGGACAGGGGTGGCGGATACGCAGTATTTT. This codes for CASSAGTGVADTQYF. Full variable domain (missing parts from reference TRBV13 and TRBJ2-3): AAGVIQSPRHLIKEKRETATLKCYPIPRHDTVYWYQQGPGQDPQFLISFYEKMQSDKGSIPDRFSAQQFSDYHSELNMSSLELGDSALYFCASSAGTGVADTQYFGPGTRLTVL.

This clonotype was found a few times. The J gene is TRBJ1-6, the V gene TRBV7-3, with TRBD1 matching 8 bases. This CDR3 has 16 amino acids. J was trimmed by 6 bases and V by 2 bases; bases with no gene match: 6. Germline values: CDR1 SGHTA, CDR2 FQGTGA. CDR3 in amino acids: CASSLVGRGLNSPLHF. The CDR3 DNA reads TGTGCCAGCAGCTTAGTCGGCAGGGGGCTTAATTCACCCCTCCACTTT.

The sample holds a few counts of this clonotype. In nucleotides, the CDR3 is TGTGCCACCAGCAGAGTGCGCAGGACAGAGACCCAGTACTTC. Amino acid sequence: CATSRVRRTETQYF. The chain combines TRBV15 with TRBJ2-5; D gene ambiguous. The CDR3 loop spans 14 amino acids. Germline CDR1 reads LNHNV; CDR2 reads YYDKDF (reference sequence). V was trimmed by 1 base and J by 4 bases, leaving 10 bases between them.

This clonotype has at least ten counts. The chain carries TRBV9 and TRBJ1-2, with a weak D call TRBD1 (6 bases). The germline V gene encodes CDR1 SGDLS and CDR2 YYNGEE. The CDR3 has 13 amino acids. The ends were cut back, 0 bases at V and 3 bases at J, with 6 bases in the middle. The CDR3 sequence: CASSVGQDYGYTF. CDR3 bases: TGTGCCAGCAGCGTAGGACAGGACTATGGCTACACCTTC.

J is TRBJ1-6 and V is TRBV9; D is perhaps TRBD1 (5 bases). The CDR3 covers 12 residues. Trimming left V 3 bases short and J 7 bases short, with 5 bases between. Germline lookup yields CDR1 SGDLS and CDR2 YYNGEE. Here the CDR3 DNA reads TGTGCCAGCAGCGGACAGAATTCACCCCTCCACTTT. This gives the protein CASSGQNSPLHF. Combining the CDR3 with reference TRBV9 and TRBJ1-6 gives the whole variable domain DSGVTQTPKHLITATGQRVTLRCSPRSGDLSVYWYQQSLDQGLQFLIQYYNGEERAKGNILERFSAQQFPDLHSELNLSSLELGDSALYFCASSGQNSPLHFGNGTRLTVT.

This clonotype has more than one count but fewer than ten. The rearrangement uses TRBV12-3 or TRBV12-4 and TRBJ2-7; maybe TRBD2 (7 bases). V lost 6 bases and J 6 bases, leaving 9 bases between the germline ends. The CDR3 spans 11 residues. DNA of the CDR3: TGTGCCAGCAGGGGAGGGGGCGAGCAGTACTTC. Translating it yields CASRGGGEQYF.